This T cell receptor (beta chain) emerged from a study of blood T cell repertoires in COVID-19 (dated by TCRdb to about 2020). In the study overall: Collaborator samples came from the United States, Italy and Spain and covered acute and convalescent phases of COVID-19. The prospective study material was composed of cDNA or gDNA derived from T cells, B-cell-depleted T cells, or PBMCs. Deeply sampled blood TCRbeta repertoires from subjects exposed to, actively infected with, or recovered from COVID-19 were included in the dataset. A freely available public database, intended as a resource for researchers studying the immune response to SARS-CoV-2, is where the repertoires were released. Samples were obtained from the ongoing ImmuneRACE study (first 160 participants) and from some 1,200 subjects provided by 6 global collaborators. Sample metadata almost always included a de-identified subject ID, COVID-19 status, age in years and sex. HLA class I and class II types, where available, came from metadata supplied by the sample provider rather than from assay-based typing. Study-level results and caveats: The amount of clinical and demographic metadata varied by source and participant and was provided uncurated.

In the case of this clone: What this receptor recognizes is not known. One base away there is no much larger clone; base qualities are not given.

The immunoSEQ Assay, a bias-controlled multiplex PCR, was used to amplify TCRbeta CDR3 regions from genomic DNA. On the study's bioinformatics: Nucleated cell counts per sample were estimated from amplification of reference gene primers within the assay. To quantify the absolute abundance of each unique TCRbeta CDR3 rearrangement, sequence reads were collapsed and filtered. For each sample, productive Simpson clonality was calculated by taking the square root of Simpson's diversity index across productive rearrangements. TCRdb's version of the immuneACCESS table is confined to in-frame rearrangements and falls short of the full clone set. An unresolved V gene accounts for under half of the shortfall where checked; the remainder is of unknown origin. The D gene and trimming were derived from the DNA, and the V and J assignments and clone size from that table. The sample data list hundreds of thousands of clones, and 86% of these were observed just once. Clones ranked in the top ten supply approximately 6.2% of the sample.

At the junction V is shortened by 5 bases and J by 7 bases; bases outside the gene matches: 11. CDR1 is given as MNHNY and CDR2 as SVGAGI, both from the germline V gene (reference sequence). From the cysteine up to the phenylalanine, the CDR3 has a length of 17 residues. Only the CDR3 part of the read is kept: 51 bases, read in frame from the first base. At one collaborating source in Seattle, patients were enrolled during active infection and were followed longitudinally through the course of disease. Whole blood was collected in K2EDTA tubes by collaborating institutions according to the institutions' own protocols. Collaborator samples were shipped for TCRbeta analysis as frozen whole blood, isolated PBMCs, or DNA extracted from either sample type.

The receptor comes from a woman aged 80 or over with COVID-19, enrolled during active disease. The chain employs TRBV6-6 and TRBJ1-4; 12 junctional bases match TRBD1. The source material was peripheral blood. This receptor has the CDR3 CASSQRDRGPVSEKLFF. The DNA is TGTGCCAGCAGTCAACGGGACAGGGGGCCCGTATCTGAAAAACTGTTTTTT.